The 21 T cell receptor beta chains reported below all come from one sample, sequenced in a study of cytomegalovirus exposure and HLA in healthy donors. Some clones are missing from TCRdb's copy, which holds only in-frame ones; the method was immunoSEQ multiplex PCR. This sample yields under 80,000 clones, of which roughly 95% are seen a single time; roughly 3.4% belongs to the top ten. The material sequenced was PBMCs. These receptors all come from a woman aged 18-29 years in good health and CMV-seropositive.

V is TRBV28 and J is TRBJ1-2, with D perhaps matching TRBD1 (6 bases). V was pared by 4 bases and J by 3 bases, with 9 bases between. The CDR3 runs to 13 residues. Germline loops: CDR1 MDHEN, CDR2 SYDVKM. The CDR3 loop reads CASSSRTDYGYTF. The CDR3 nucleotides read TGTGCCAGCAGTTCCCGGACAGACTATGGCTACACCTTC.

The chain links TRBV7-9 to TRBJ2-7; D is perhaps TRBD2 (7 bases). Per the germline V gene, CDR1 is SEHNR and CDR2 is FQNEAQ (reference sequence). There are 11 residues in the CDR3. CDR3 loop: CAGGASYEQYF. The CDR3 DNA is TGTGCAGGGGGGGCCTCCTACGAGCAGTACTTC.

The genes are TRBV7-8 and TRBJ2-6, with D hard to call. The germline V and J ends were trimmed by 3 bases and 0 bases, with 9 bases remaining between them. The CDR3 spans 16 residues. The germline gives CDR1 SGHVS, CDR2 FQNEAQ. DNA of the CDR3: TGTGCCAGCAGCTTTGGGCGTCTCTCTGGGGCCAACGTCCTGACTTTC. This encodes CASSFGRLSGANVLTF.

This clone has a single count. This chain links TRBV6-6 with TRBJ1-4; possibly TRBD1 for D (5 bases). Looked up from germline, CDR1 is MNHNY and CDR2 is SVGAGI (reference sequence). V was shortened by 2 bases and J by 5 bases, with 12 bases between the two germline ends. The CDR3 sequence is 15 residues long. For the CDR3, the DNA is TGTGCCAGCAGTTACGGGGGGGTCCTAAATGAAAAACTGTTTTTT. Translating it yields CASSYGGVLNEKLFF.

The genes are TRBV18 and TRBJ1-3; D is possibly TRBD1 (6 bases). The CDR3 runs 15 residues. CDR1 is KGHSH and CDR2 is LQKENI in the germline V gene. V lost 4 bases to trimming and J lost 0 bases, with 10 bases between them. CDR3 protein: CASSQIQGSGNTIYF. CDR3 DNA sequence: TGTGCCAGCTCACAAATACAGGGCTCTGGAAACACCATATATTTT.

The genes are TRBV7-2 and TRBJ1-1, with a tentative D call TRBD1 (5 bases). The V gene lost 7 bases and the J gene lost 3 bases, with 15 bases spanning the gap. This CDR3 has 14 amino acids. Per germline, CDR1 SGHTA and CDR2 FQGNSA. The CDR3 bases are TGTGCCAGCACCCCGGACGGGGGTTACACTGAAGCTTTCTTT. It yields the protein CASTPDGGYTEAFF.

The chain couples TRBV18 to TRBJ2-3, with D unresolved. Germline CDR1 is KGHSH and CDR2 is LQKENI. The V end lost 3 bases, the J end lost 0 bases, and 16 bases lay between the germline ends. The CDR3 length is 17 residues. The CDR3 loop reads CASSPNNYRTSTDTQYF. CDR3 nucleotides: TGTGCCAGCTCACCTAATAACTACCGAACTAGCACAGATACGCAGTATTTT.

The chain carries TRBV28 and TRBJ2-1, with D possibly matching TRBD2 (5 bases). Germline V gene sequence: CDR1 MDHEN, CDR2 SYDVKM. This CDR3 is built from 12 residues. V lost 3 bases, J lost 14 bases, and 14 bases lay in between. CDR3 sequence reads: CASSFYPPGKFF. The CDR3 DNA reads as TGTGCCAGCAGTTTCTACCCCCCGGGGAAGTTCTTC.

J is TRBJ2-7 and V is TRBV28; D is possibly TRBD1 (6 bases). Germline V gene lookup returns CDR1 MDHEN and CDR2 SYDVKM. There are 12 residues in the CDR3. Trimming took 5 bases from V and 11 from J, leaving 16 bases between them. This chain's CDR3 is CASSDTQGLEYF. The CDR3 DNA follows: TGTGCCAGCAGTGATACACAGGGTTTGGAGTACTTC.

The rearrangement links TRBV10-3 to TRBJ2-1; 7 bases fit TRBD2. Germline V gene data show CDR1 as ENHRY and CDR2 as SYGVKD. The CDR3 covers 14 residues. CDR3 sequence: CATAALASYNEQFF. CDR3 bases: TGTGCTACCGCAGCACTAGCGTCCTACAATGAGCAGTTCTTC.

This chain joins TRBV4-1 and TRBJ2-5; 7 positions agree with TRBD2. The CDR3 extends over 19 amino acids. CDR1 MGHRA and CDR2 YSYEKL come from the germline V gene. V gave up 4 bases and J gave up 1 base; unmatched junction bases: 18. The CDR3 DNA is TGCGCCAGCAGCCCCGAAGAGGCTAGCGGAGAAACGATCCAAGAGACCCAGTACTTC. It codes for CASSPEEASGETIQETQYF.

The rearrangement uses TRBV4-3 and TRBJ2-3, with 8 bases matching TRBD2. V was pared by 1 base and J by 7 bases, with 7 bases of the junction left unmatched. The germline V gene has CDR1 LGHNA and CDR2 YSLEER. This CDR3 spans 15 amino acids. The CDR3, as DNA: TGCGCCAGCAGCCAAGCAACGGGAGGGGGGAATACGCAGTATTTT. Translating gives CASSQATGGGNTQYF.

The V call is TRBV7-3, the J call TRBJ2-1; 14 nucleotides align to TRBD2. Germline assignment: CDR1 SGHTA and CDR2 FQGTGA. V shed 5 bases and J 6 bases; nucleotides not matched to a gene: 6. CDR3 length equals 16 residues. The CDR3 sequence: CASSLRLAGGPNEQFF. CDR3 nucleotides: TGTGCCAGCAGCCTCCGACTAGCGGGAGGGCCCAATGAGCAGTTCTTC.

The gene calls are TRBV29-1 and TRBJ2-3; 7 nucleotides agree with TRBD2. The CDR3 is made up of 14 amino acids. CDR1 is SQVTM, CDR2 ANQGSEA, per germline. The V gene end was trimmed by 3 bases and the J gene end by 6 bases; junction bases not matched to a gene: 9. Here the CDR3 reads CSVDGVGGSDTQYF. The CDR3 bases are TGCAGCGTTGACGGGGTCGGCGGGAGTGATACGCAGTATTTT.

V is TRBV9 and J is TRBJ2-2; D may be TRBD2 (6 bases). CDR3 length: 15 residues. The V gene lost 0 bases and the J gene lost 5 bases, with 11 bases spanning the gap. Per the germline V gene, CDR1 is SGDLS and CDR2 is YYNGEE. The CDR3, as DNA: TGTGCCAGCAGCGTAGTCGGGAGTGGAACCGGGGAGCTGTTTTTT. It codes for CASSVVGSGTGELFF.

This rearrangement joins TRBV10-3 to TRBJ1-5; D perhaps matches TRBD1 (5 bases). CDR3 length: 15 residues. The V end was cut by 0 bases, the J end by 2 bases, with 8 bases between. CDR1 and CDR2 (germline): ENHRY, SYGVKD. The chain's CDR3 is CAISESRGGNQPQHF. CDR3 DNA sequence: TGTGCCATCAGTGAGTCACGGGGGGGCAATCAGCCCCAGCATTTT.

The rearrangement joins TRBV5-1 to TRBJ2-1, with 12 bases fitting TRBD2. CDR1 is SGHRS and CDR2 is YFSETQ in the germline V gene. V dropped 4 bases and J dropped 4; count of bases not matched to a gene: 6. The CDR3 totals 16 residues. The CDR3 DNA reads as TGCGCCAGCAGCCAGATCACTAGCGGGGGGTACAATGAGCAGTTCTTC. Translated, it gives CASSQITSGGYNEQFF.

The chain joins TRBV7-9 to TRBJ2-5; D unresolved. CDR1 is SEHNR and CDR2 is FQNEAQ in the germline V gene (reference sequence). The CDR3 totals 11 residues. V lost 3 bases, J lost 3 bases, and 2 bases lay in between. The chain's CDR3 is CASSFKETQYF. The DNA of the CDR3 is TGTGCCAGCAGCTTCAAAGAGACCCAGTACTTC.

The chain is built from TRBV5-4 and TRBJ2-3; 11 nucleotides agree with TRBD2. V trimming: 1 base; J trimming: 8 bases; junction bases outside the gene matches: 3. Germline CDR1 and CDR2: SGHNT and YYREEE (reference sequence). There are 14 residues in the CDR3. CDR3 residues: CASSLLLAGGTQYF. Here the CDR3 DNA reads TGTGCCAGCAGCTTGCTTCTAGCGGGAGGTACGCAGTATTTT.

The genes are TRBV6-5 and TRBJ1-4; D is uncertain. Trimming removed 0 bases at V and 14 bases at J, with 16 bases between. Germline loops: CDR1 MNHEY, CDR2 SVGAGI. The CDR3 extends over 14 amino acids. The CDR3 region is CASSYSTSSLDLFF. Written as DNA, the CDR3 is TGTGCCAGCAGTTACTCCACCTCCTCACTCGATCTGTTTTTT.

CDR3 amino acids: CASSLRLAGGLTDTQYF. CDR3 nucleotides: TGCGCCAGCAGCTTGCGACTAGCGGGGGGACTCACAGATACGCAGTATTTT. The chain couples TRBV5-1 to TRBJ2-3, with TRBD2 identical over 13 bases. CDR3 length: 17 residues. Germline CDR1 reads SGHRS; CDR2 reads YFSETQ. The V and J ends lost 1 base and 2 bases, in that order; junction bases with no gene match: 4.